This TCR beta chain was observed in a study of CD8+CD57+ T cells in acquired aplastic anemia (dated by TCRdb to between 2017 and 2018). For the wider study: DNA extracted from sorted CD4+ and CD8+ cells had a mean of about 3.2 ug, with a range of 0.2 to 27.4 ug. A CD8+CD57+ expansion meant a frequency higher than the mean frequency seen in healthy subjects. Overall study results and their limits: No significant difference in CD8+ Simpson's diversity was found between patients and healthy controls (P=0.060). About 30 CD8+ CDR3 sequences were found to be shared between patients and controls, but these sequences appeared to be highly expressed in patients and within the immunodominant clones of the patients.

With respect to this clonotype: The clone's antigen remains unknown. It has no much larger one-base neighbor in the sample; base qualities were not kept.

Genomic DNA served as template for TCR beta VDJ combination and CDR3 sequence profiling. An Illumina HiSeq 2000 was the platform used for TCR repertoire sequencing. In the paper's pipeline: TRBV/TRBJ rearrangement plots, CDR3 size and DJ length profiles, and Simpson's diversity index were used to evaluate the repertoires. The most abundant DNA sequence in the deep sequencing data was taken as the immunodominant clone. CDR3 amino acid sequences were checked for sharing across subjects and were also compared against the VDJdb database and published repertoires. TCRdb itself trimmed the public reads at Q25 with fastp, ran MiXCR and retained productive beta chains. Identical CDR3 protein sequences are pooled into one entry, listed with their most common genes and DNA. The V and J calls here are based on TCRdb, not the publication. The sample table records under 500,000 distinct CDR3 sequences; 25% to 40% of these occur just once. Of the sample, 0.8% to 0.85% is held by the ten largest clones.

Flow cytometry had shown CD8+CD57+ cell expansion in the patients selected for sequencing. Every patient had a diagnosis of severe acquired aplastic anemia based on International Study of Aplastic Anemia and Agranulocytosis and Camitta criteria. No patient had received any therapy when blood was sampled. In this study, sorted CD4+ and CD8+ T cells from the blood of healthy subjects and of severe aplastic anemia patients had their TCR repertoires deep-sequenced. In the USA, patient enrollment took place under clinicaltrials.gov protocols 00001620, 01623167, 00001397, 00071045, 00081523 and 00961064. Ficoll-Paque density gradient centrifugation was used to isolate peripheral blood mononuclear cells. Before DNA extraction, CD4+ and CD8+ T cells were sorted with FACS or magnetic beads. Unmatched junction bases come to 8, with V trimmed by 3 bases and J by 4 bases. CDR1 and CDR2 are drawn from the germline V gene (reference sequence): DFQATT, SNEGSKA. The CDR3 measures 14 amino acids from cysteine to phenylalanine. The sequence is cut down to CDR3 DNA, 42 bases in frame from base 1.

This sequence was found in a human donor with aplastic anemia. The sequencing sample was made of sorted CD4+, CD8+, or CD8+CD57+ T cells (not recorded which) from PBMCs. The rearrangement combines TRBV20-1 with TRBJ1-2, with 7 bases in between that match TRBD1. The nucleotide sequence reads TGCAGTGCTAGCCCGGGCAGGGGGGTCTATGGCTACACCTTC. Translation gives CSASPGRGVYGYTF.